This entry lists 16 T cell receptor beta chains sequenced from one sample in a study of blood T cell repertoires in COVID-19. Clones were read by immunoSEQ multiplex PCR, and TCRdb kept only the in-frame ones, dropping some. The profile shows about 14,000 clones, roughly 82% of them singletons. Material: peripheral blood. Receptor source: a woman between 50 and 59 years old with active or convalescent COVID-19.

The CDR3 nucleotides read TGCGCCAGCAGCAAAGACAGCGACTATGGCTACACCTTC. The encoded protein is CASSKDSDYGYTF. This chain joins TRBV5-1 and TRBJ1-2; the D gene is possibly TRBD1 (5 bases). Germline V lookup: CDR1 SGHRS, CDR2 YFSETQ. Trimming took 4 bases from V and 3 from J, leaving 10 bases between them. The CDR3 extends over 13 amino acids.

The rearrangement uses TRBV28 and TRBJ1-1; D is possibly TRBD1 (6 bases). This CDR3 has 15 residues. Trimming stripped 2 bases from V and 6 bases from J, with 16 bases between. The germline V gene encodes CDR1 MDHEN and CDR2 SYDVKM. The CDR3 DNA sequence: TGTGCCAGCAGTTTAGGACGTGGGGGCCGCGCTGAAGCTTTCTTT. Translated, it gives CASSLGRGGRAEAFF.

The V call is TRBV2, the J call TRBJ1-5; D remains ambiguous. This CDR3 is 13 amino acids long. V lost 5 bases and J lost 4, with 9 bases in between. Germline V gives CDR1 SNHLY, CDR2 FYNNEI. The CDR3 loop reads CASSREQNQPQHF. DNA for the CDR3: TGTGCCAGCAGTCGCGAACAGAATCAGCCCCAGCATTTT.

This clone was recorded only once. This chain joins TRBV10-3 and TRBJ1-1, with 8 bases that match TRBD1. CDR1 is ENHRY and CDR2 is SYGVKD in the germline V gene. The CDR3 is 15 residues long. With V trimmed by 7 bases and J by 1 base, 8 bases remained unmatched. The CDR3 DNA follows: TGTGCCATCAACGACAGGGGCGGACGGAACACTGAAGCTTTCTTT. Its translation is CAINDRGGRNTEAFF.

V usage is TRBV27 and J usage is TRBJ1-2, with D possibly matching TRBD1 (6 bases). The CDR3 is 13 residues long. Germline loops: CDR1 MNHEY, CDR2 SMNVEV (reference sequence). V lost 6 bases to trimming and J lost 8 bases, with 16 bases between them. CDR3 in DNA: TGTGCCAGCAGCCATCAAGGGGGTTTGGGCTACACCTTC. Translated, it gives CASSHQGGLGYTF.

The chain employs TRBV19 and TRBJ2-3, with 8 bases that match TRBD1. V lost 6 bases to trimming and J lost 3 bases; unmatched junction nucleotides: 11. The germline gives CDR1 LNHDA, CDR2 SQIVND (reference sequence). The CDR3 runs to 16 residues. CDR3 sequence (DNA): TGTGCCAGTAGCTTCATTGGACAGGGAAGAACAGATACGCAGTATTTT. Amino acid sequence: CASSFIGQGRTDTQYF.

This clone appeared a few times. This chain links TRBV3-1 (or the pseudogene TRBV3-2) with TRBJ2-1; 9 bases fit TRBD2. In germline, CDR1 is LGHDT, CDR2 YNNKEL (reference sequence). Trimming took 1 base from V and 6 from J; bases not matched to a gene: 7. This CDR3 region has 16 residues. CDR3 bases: TGTGCCAGCAGCCAAGGCATTAGCGGGAGTGGCAATGAGCAGTTCTTC. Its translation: CASSQGISGSGNEQFF.

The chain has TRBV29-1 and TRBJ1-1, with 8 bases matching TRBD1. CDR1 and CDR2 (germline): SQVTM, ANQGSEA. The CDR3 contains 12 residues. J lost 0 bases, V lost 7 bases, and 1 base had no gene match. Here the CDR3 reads CSGDRLNTEAFF. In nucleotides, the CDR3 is TGCAGCGGGGACAGGCTGAACACTGAAGCTTTCTTT. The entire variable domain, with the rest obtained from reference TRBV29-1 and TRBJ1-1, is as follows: SAVISQKPSRDICQRGTSLTIQCQVDSQVTMMFWYRQQPGQSLTLIATANQGSEATYESGFVIDKFPISRPNLTFSTLTVSNMSPEDSSIYLCSGDRLNTEAFFGQGTRLTVV.

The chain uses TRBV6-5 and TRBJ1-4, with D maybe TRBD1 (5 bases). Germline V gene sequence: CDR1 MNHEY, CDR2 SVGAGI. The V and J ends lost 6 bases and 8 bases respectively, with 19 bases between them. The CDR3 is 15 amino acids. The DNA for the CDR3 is TGTGCCAGCAGACCCATGGGGGGAGAAAGGGAAAAACTGTTTTTT. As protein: CASRPMGGEREKLFF.

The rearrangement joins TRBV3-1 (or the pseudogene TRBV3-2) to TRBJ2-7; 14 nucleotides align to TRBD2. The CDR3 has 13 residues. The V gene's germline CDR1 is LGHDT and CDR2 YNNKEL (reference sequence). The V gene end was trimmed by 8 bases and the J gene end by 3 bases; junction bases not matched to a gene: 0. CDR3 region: CASGTSGGYEQYF. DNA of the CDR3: TGTGCCAGCGGGACTAGCGGGGGCTACGAGCAGTACTTC.

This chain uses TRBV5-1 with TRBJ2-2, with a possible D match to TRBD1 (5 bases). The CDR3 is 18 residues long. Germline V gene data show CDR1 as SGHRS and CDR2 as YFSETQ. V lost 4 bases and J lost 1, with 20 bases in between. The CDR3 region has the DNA TGCGCCAGCAGCAAACACCTGGGGCGCTTTCTGAACACCGGGGAGCTGTTTTTT. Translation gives CASSKHLGRFLNTGELFF.

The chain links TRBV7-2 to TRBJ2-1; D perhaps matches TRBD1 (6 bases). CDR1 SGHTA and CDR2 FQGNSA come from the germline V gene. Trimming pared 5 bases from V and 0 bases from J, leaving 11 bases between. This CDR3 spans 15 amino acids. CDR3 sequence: CASSPGESSYNEQFF. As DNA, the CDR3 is TGTGCCAGCAGCCCAGGGGAAAGCTCCTACAATGAGCAGTTCTTC.

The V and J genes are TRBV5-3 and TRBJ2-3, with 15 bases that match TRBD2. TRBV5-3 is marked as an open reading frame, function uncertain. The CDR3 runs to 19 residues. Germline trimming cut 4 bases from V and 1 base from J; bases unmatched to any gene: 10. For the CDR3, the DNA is TGTGCCAGAAGCGGATCAGGACTAGCGGGAGGGCCGGGCACAGATACGCAGTATTTT. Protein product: CARSGSGLAGGPGTDTQYF.

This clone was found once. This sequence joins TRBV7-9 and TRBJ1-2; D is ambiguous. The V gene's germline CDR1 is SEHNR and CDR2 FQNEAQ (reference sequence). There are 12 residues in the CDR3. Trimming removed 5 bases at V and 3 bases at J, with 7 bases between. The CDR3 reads CASSLTDYGYTF. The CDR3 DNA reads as TGTGCCAGCAGCCTCACAGACTATGGCTACACCTTC. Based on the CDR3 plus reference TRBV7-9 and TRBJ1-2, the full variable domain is DTGVSQNPRHKITKRGQNVTFRCDPISEHNRLYWYRQTLGQGPEFLTYFQNEAQLEKSRLLSDRFSAERPKGSFSTLEIQRTEQGDSAMYLCASSLTDYGYTFGSGTRLTVV.

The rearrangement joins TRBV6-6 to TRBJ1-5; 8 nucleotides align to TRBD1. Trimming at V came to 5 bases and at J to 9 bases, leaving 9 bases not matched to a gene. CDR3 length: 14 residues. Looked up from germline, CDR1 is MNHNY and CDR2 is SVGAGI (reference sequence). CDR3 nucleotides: TGTGCCAGCAGTCAGAACAGGGGGTGGACGCCCCAGCATTTT. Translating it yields CASSQNRGWTPQHF.

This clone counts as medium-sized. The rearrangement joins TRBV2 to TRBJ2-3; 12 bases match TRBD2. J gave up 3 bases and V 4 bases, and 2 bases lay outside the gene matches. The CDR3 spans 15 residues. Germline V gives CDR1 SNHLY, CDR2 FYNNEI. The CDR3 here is CASSASGGATDTQYF. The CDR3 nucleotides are TGTGCCAGCAGTGCTAGCGGGGGGGCAACAGATACGCAGTATTTT. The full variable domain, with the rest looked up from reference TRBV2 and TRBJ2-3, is EPEVTQTPSHQVTQMGQEVILRCVPISNHLYFYWYRQILGQKVEFLVSFYNNEISEKSEIFDDQFSVERPDGSNFTLKIRSTKLEDSAMYFCASSASGGATDTQYFGPGTRLTVL.